A selection of T cell receptor beta chains follows, all from one sample in a study of T cells in localized non-small cell lung cancer. The repertoire was sequenced with immunoSEQ multiplex PCR; TCRdb's copy has only in-frame clones and lacks some. This table has roughly 25,000 clones, roughly 90% appearing once. The input for sequencing was peripheral blood, taken before any cancer treatment. The source of these receptors is a male donor aged 60 or older with stage I squamous cell lung carcinoma. The CDR3 runs from the conserved cysteine through the conserved F or W. Fields, in order: J gene, clone size, D gene, V gene, CDR3 DNA, CDR3 protein. D genes are given only for firm matches. The size entry is marked missing in some rows and otherwise reads once, few, many or a size class.

TRBJ1-5	NA	NA	TRBV7-9	TGTGCCAGCAGCCCCCGAGGGGGGAGTCATCAGCCCCAGCATTTT	CASSPRGGSHQPQHF
TRBJ2-5	NA	TRBD2	TRBV19	TGTGCCAGTAGTACCCTTACTAGCGTTCAAGAGACCCAGTACTTC	CASSTLTSVQETQYF
TRBJ2-1	NA	TRBD2	TRBV7-2	TGTGCCAGCAGGATGACTAGCGGCCATACGGGCAATGAGCAGTTCTTC	CASRMTSGHTGNEQFF
TRBJ2-3	NA	NA	TRBV7-2	TGTGCCAGCAGAGATAGCACAGATACGCAGTATTTT	CASRDSTDTQYF
TRBJ2-7	NA	TRBD1	TRBV30	TGTGCCAGGGGACAGGGGGCTAGTGAGCAGTACTTC	CARGQGASEQYF
TRBJ2-4	NA	NA	TRBV18	TGTGCCAGCTCACCACCGTCTCCCGGGGCCAAAAACATTCAGTACTTC	CASSPPSPGAKNIQYF
TRBJ1-5	NA	NA	TRBV7-2	TGTGCCAGCAGGTCGAGAGGGAATCAGCCCCAGCATTTT	CASRSRGNQPQHF
TRBJ2-3	NA	NA	TRBV7-6	TGTGCCAGCAGCTTATTGGAATTCAGACCTAGCACAGATACGCAGTATTTT	CASSLLEFRPSTDTQYF
TRBJ1-2	NA	NA	TRBV4-1	TGCGCCAGCAGCCAAGTCCTGGCCTCTAAAGGCTACACCTTC	CASSQVLASKGYTF
TRBJ2-5	once	NA	TRBV16	TGTGCCAGCAGCCAAGATGCAGGGGCCATACAGACCCAGTACTTC	CASSQDAGAIQTQYF
TRBJ2-1	NA	NA	TRBV29-1	TGCAGCGTTGAAGATGACCTCTACAATGAGCAGTTCTTC	CSVEDDLYNEQFF
TRBJ2-3	few	NA	TRBV5-6	TGTGCCAGCAGCAAGGGTCCCGCGGATACGCAGTATTTT	CASSKGPADTQYF
TRBJ1-1	NA	TRBD1	TRBV19	TGTGCCAGTAGTGTCAACAGGGGAGTGGACACTGAAGCTTTCTTT	CASSVNRGVDTEAFF
TRBJ1-3	NA	TRBD1	TRBV9	TGTGCCAGCAGCGTTGGGTACAGGGGGGGCTCTGGAAACACCATATATTTT	CASSVGYRGGSGNTIYF
TRBJ1-1	NA	NA	TRBV30	TGTGCCTGGGGGGGACAATCTGAAGCTTTCTTT	CAWGGQSEAFF
TRBJ1-1	NA	NA	TRBV14	TGTGCCAGCAGCCAAGATTATATGGGGGTGGCTGAAGCTTTCTTT	CASSQDYMGVAEAFF
TRBJ2-3	NA	NA	TRBV9	TGTGCCAGCAGCGTAGAAGCGGCCCGCACAGATACGCAGTATTTT	CASSVEAARTDTQYF
TRBJ2-7	NA	NA	TRBV7-8	TGTGCCAGCAGCCTAAACCAGGGGCCTTCTTACGAGCAGTACTTC	CASSLNQGPSYEQYF
TRBJ2-5	NA	NA	TRBV7-2	TGTGCCAGCAGCTTCGCTAGTGGTGTAGAGACCCAGTACTTC	CASSFASGVETQYF
TRBJ1-6	NA	TRBD1	TRBV6-1	TGTGCCAGCAGTGACTTGACAGGGGGCTATTCACCCCTCCACTTT	CASSDLTGGYSPLHF
TRBJ1-1	few	NA	TRBV14	TGTGCCAGCAGCTCCCGTTGGGGGAACACTGAAGCTTTCTTT	CASSSRWGNTEAFF
TRBJ1-1	NA	NA	TRBV27	TGTGCCAGCAGGGCGAGAGAGATGAACACTGAAGCTTTCTTT	CASRAREMNTEAFF
TRBJ1-2	NA	NA	TRBV23-1	TGCGCCAGCCAAAGCCGCAGGGGCCTGGGATACTATGGCTACACCTTC	CASQSRRGLGYYGYTF
TRBJ1-1	few	NA	TRBV18	TGTGCCAGCTCATCGACAGTGGACACTGAAGCTTTCTTT	CASSSTVDTEAFF
TRBJ1-2	NA	NA	TRBV19	TGTGCCGGCACCAGAGCTAACTATGGCTACACCTTC	CAGTRANYGYTF
TRBJ2-5	medium-sized	NA	TRBV6-1	TGTGCCAGCAGTGATAGAGGGTACGAGACCCAGTACTTC	CASSDRGYETQYF
TRBJ1-1	NA	NA	TRBV19	TGTGCCAGTACGGTGCGGGACACTGAAGCTTTCTTT	CASTVRDTEAFF
TRBJ2-1	once	TRBD2	TRBV7-8	TGTGCCAGTAGCGGGCAGATATACAATGAGCAGTTCTTC	CASSGQIYNEQFF
TRBJ2-6	NA	TRBD1	TRBV7-8	TGTGCCAGCAGCTTGGGGGACAGGCCTTCTGGGGCCAACGTCCTGACTTTC	CASSLGDRPSGANVLTF
TRBJ1-1	NA	NA	TRBV7-9	TGTGCCAGCAGCGATGTCAAAGGAGATAACACTGAAGCTTTCTTT	CASSDVKGDNTEAFF
TRBJ2-7	NA	NA	TRBV5-3	TGTGCCAGACAGCCCAGGGAAAACGCCTACGAGCAGTACTTC	CARQPRENAYEQYF
TRBJ1-2	NA	NA	TRBV18	TGTGCCAGCTCACTACAGGGCTACGGCTACACCTTC	CASSLQGYGYTF
TRBJ2-1	once	TRBD2	TRBV30	TGTGCCTGGGCGACTGACGGGACTAGCGGCTTCAATGAGCAGTTCTTC	CAWATDGTSGFNEQFF
TRBJ2-7	few	NA	TRBV18	TGTGCCAGCTCACCAATCTCCTACGAGCAGTACTTC	CASSPISYEQYF
TRBJ2-5	NA	TRBD2	TRBV10-3	TGTGCCATCAGCGGGAGGCTTGTAGAGACCCAGTACTTC	CAISGRLVETQYF
TRBJ2-5	NA	TRBD1	TRBV19	TGTGCCAGTAGTCCTCCGGGACAGGAGACCCAGTACTTC	CASSPPGQETQYF